Each of the 20 T cell receptor beta chains below was sequenced from the same sample in a study of shared clonotypes between healthy human individuals. Profiled with immunoSEQ multiplex PCR; TCRdb holds only in-frame clones, not every one. The data contain about 610,000 clones, 95% to 98% of them singletons. Sequenced: naive CD4+ T cells sorted from blood. As to subset: CD45RA+ positively selected. Receptors were obtained from a young woman in good health.

The chain combines TRBV7-3 with TRBJ2-7, with D perhaps TRBD1 (6 bases). This CDR3 has 14 residues. Germline CDR1 and CDR2: SGHTA and FQGTGA. V dropped 3 bases and J dropped 0 bases, with 9 bases sitting between them. The CDR3 sequence: CASSFDRYSYEQYF. The DNA for the CDR3 is TGTGCCAGCAGCTTCGACAGGTACTCCTACGAGCAGTACTTC.

In DNA form, the CDR3 reads TGTGCCAGCAGTGAAATCCCCGGCGTCTTCAGCACAGATACGCAGTATTTT. Translated, it gives CASSEIPGVFSTDTQYF. This chain uses TRBV6-1 with TRBJ2-3; D is undetermined. V was shortened by 2 bases and J by 0 bases, with 15 bases between the two germline ends. This CDR3 contains 17 residues. Germline assignment: CDR1 MNHNS and CDR2 SASEGT.

J is TRBJ2-7 and V is TRBV5-6; D is tentatively TRBD1 or TRBD2 (5 bases each). The V end was cut by 0 bases, the J end by 2 bases, with 12 bases between. Germline V gene lookup returns CDR1 SGHDT and CDR2 YYEEEE. The CDR3 length is 15 residues. DNA for the CDR3: TGTGCCAGCAGCTTGGTTGGGACGGGGACCTACGAGCAGTACTTC. Protein product: CASSLVGTGTYEQYF.

The chain joins TRBV5-4 to TRBJ1-1, with D possibly TRBD1 on 5 matching bases. V shed 6 bases and J shed 5 bases, with 20 bases lying between them. Germline lookup yields CDR1 SGHNT and CDR2 YYREEE (reference sequence). This CDR3 is built from 15 residues. CDR3 in amino acids: CASTPWPQEGTEAFF. For the CDR3, the DNA is TGTGCCAGCACCCCCTGGCCACAAGAGGGGACTGAAGCTTTCTTT.

The chain recombines TRBV18 with TRBJ2-4; a possible D gene is TRBD2 (6 bases). The CDR3 consists of 15 residues. The V and J ends lost 0 bases and 8 bases respectively, with 14 bases between them. Germline CDR1 is KGHSH and CDR2 is LQKENI. The CDR3 spells CASSPPGQGGDIQYF. The CDR3 DNA reads TGTGCCAGCTCACCACCGGGGCAGGGAGGAGACATTCAGTACTTC.

J is TRBJ2-1 and V is TRBV11-1; TRBD2 aligns across 8 bases. V dropped 1 base and J dropped 8; count of bases not matched to a gene: 7. The CDR3 covers 15 residues. CDR1 and CDR2 (germline): SGHAT, FQDESV (reference sequence). The CDR3, as DNA: TGTGCCAGCAGCTTAGTAGGGACTAGTAACTATGAGCAGTTCTTC. Translating it yields CASSLVGTSNYEQFF.

The chain employs TRBV5-1 and TRBJ2-7; 7 nucleotides agree with TRBD2. The CDR3 sequence is 16 residues long. From germline, CDR1 is SGHRS and CDR2 YFSETQ. The V and J ends lost 0 bases and 2 bases, in that order; junction bases with no gene match: 8. The CDR3 here is CASSLGGSGIAYEQYF. The CDR3 bases are TGCGCCAGCAGCTTGGGGGGAAGCGGGATTGCCTACGAGCAGTACTTC.

The CDR3 loop is CAIRDWQETQYF. The DNA of the CDR3 is TGTGCCATCAGGGACTGGCAAGAGACCCAGTACTTC. The V and J genes are TRBV10-3 and TRBJ2-5, with a weak D call TRBD2 (5 bases). The germline V gene has CDR1 ENHRY and CDR2 SYGVKD. With 6 bases removed from V and 2 bases from J, the gap between germline ends came to 7 bases. This CDR3 comprises 12 residues.

The chain recombines TRBV6-5 with TRBJ1-1; no definite D call. Germline assignment: CDR1 MNHEY and CDR2 SVGAGI. Trimming removed 11 bases from V and 6 bases from J, with 22 bases in between. CDR3 size: 14 residues. In DNA form, the CDR3 reads TGTGCCTCCTCGGCCGCCAGGACTTGGGCTGAAGCTTTCTTT. This gives the protein CASSAARTWAEAFF.

The chain joins TRBV10-1 to TRBJ2-5; no reliable D call. CDR3 size: 13 residues. CDR1 WNHNN and CDR2 SYGVQD come from the germline V gene (reference sequence). V lost 4 bases and J 3 bases, leaving 9 bases between the germline ends. The CDR3 nucleotides read TGCGCCAGCAGTGCGCAAAGAGAAGAGACCCAGTACTTC. Translated, it gives CASSAQREETQYF.

V gene TRBV5-6 combines with J gene TRBJ2-3; D not resolved. The CDR3 is 14 amino acids. Germline assignment: CDR1 SGHDT and CDR2 YYEEEE. With 3 bases removed from V and 0 bases from J, the gap between germline ends came to 8 bases. CDR3: CASSWPSSTDTQYF. DNA of the CDR3: TGTGCCAGCAGCTGGCCCTCTAGCACAGATACGCAGTATTTT. The full variable domain, rest sourced from reference TRBV5-6 and TRBJ2-3, is DAGVTQSPTHLIKTRGQQVTLRCSPKSGHDTVSWYQQALGQGPQFIFQYYEEEERQRGNFPDRFSGHQFPNYSSELNVNALLLGDSALYLCASSWPSSTDTQYFGPGTRLTVL.

The chain employs TRBV28 and TRBJ1-5, with D possibly TRBD1 on 6 matching bases. This CDR3 is 13 amino acids long. CDR1 is MDHEN, CDR2 SYDVKM, per germline. V lost 4 bases, J lost 3 bases, and 7 bases lay in between. The CDR3 DNA reads as TGTGCCAGCAGTTGGGACAACAATCAGCCCCAGCATTTT. This encodes CASSWDNNQPQHF.

The rearrangement links TRBV5-1 to TRBJ1-2; TRBD1 is a possible D gene (6 bases). The CDR3 consists of 14 residues. V was pared by 3 bases and J by 4 bases, with 13 bases between. The germline V gene has CDR1 SGHRS and CDR2 YFSETQ. The CDR3 coding sequence is TGCGCCAGCAGCTCCTATCTGGACAGCTATGGCTACACCTTC. As protein: CASSSYLDSYGYTF.

The chain uses TRBV5-4 and TRBJ1-4; a possible D gene is TRBD1 (6 bases). Germline V gene data show CDR1 as SGHNT and CDR2 as YYREEE (reference sequence). Between the trimmed V and J ends, which lost 2 bases and 10 bases, there was a span of 15 bases. CDR3 length: 14 residues. The CDR3 nucleotides read TGTGCCAGCAGCTTATTGGGGGCGGGTGGAAAACTGTTTTTT. It is translated as CASSLLGAGGKLFF.

The V call is TRBV9, the J call TRBJ1-3; D ambiguous. Germline values: CDR1 SGDLS, CDR2 YYNGEE. The ends were cut back, 0 bases at V and 4 bases at J, with 11 bases in the middle. The CDR3 totals 15 residues. CDR3 sequence (DNA): TGTGCCAGCAGCGTAGCAGAGGGAACCGGAAACACCATATATTTT. It encodes CASSVAEGTGNTIYF.

V and J are TRBV28 and TRBJ1-5; the D gene is possibly TRBD1 (5 bases). The CDR3 is made up of 14 amino acids. CDR1 MDHEN and CDR2 SYDVKM come from the germline V gene. The germline V and J ends were trimmed by 6 bases and 2 bases, with 11 bases remaining between them. The CDR3 DNA reads as TGTGCCAGCAGGACCGGACAAGGCAATCAGCCCCAGCATTTT. Its translation is CASRTGQGNQPQHF.

Comments on this clone: Other nucleotide sequences from this sample produce the same CDR3. The chain recombines TRBV29-1 with TRBJ2-1; no definite D call. Trimming cost V 4 bases and J 1 base, with 5 bases left between them. The CDR3 runs 12 residues. The germline gives CDR1 SQVTM, CDR2 ANQGSEA. CDR3: CSVGLSYNEQFF. The CDR3 DNA reads TGCAGCGTTGGACTGTCCTACAATGAGCAGTTCTTC.

The chain couples TRBV4-1 to TRBJ1-5; D remains ambiguous. Trimming took 3 bases from V and 2 from J, leaving 11 bases between them. CDR1 MGHRA and CDR2 YSYEKL come from the germline V gene. This CDR3 is built from 15 residues. The CDR3, as DNA: TGCGCCAGCAGCCAGGGGTTGTCGGGCAATCAGCCCCAGCATTTT. It encodes CASSQGLSGNQPQHF.

A few counts support this clone. The chain is built from TRBV11-2 and TRBJ2-5; D might be TRBD1 (5 bases). The CDR3 is made up of 13 amino acids. Germline CDR1 and CDR2: SGHAT and FQNNGV. Trimming took off 3 bases at V and 3 bases at J, with 8 bases between the two ends. Written as DNA, the CDR3 is TGTGCCAGCAGCTTTATCAGGGAAGAGACCCAGTACTTC. Translated: CASSFIREETQYF. Drawing the rest from reference TRBV11-2 and TRBJ2-5, the complete variable domain is EAGVAQSPRYKIIEKRQSVAFWCNPISGHATLYWYQQILGQGPKLLIQFQNNGVVDDSQLPKDRFSAERLKGVDSTLKIQPAKLEDSAVYLCASSFIREETQYFGPGTRLLVL.

This clone has just one count. The genes are TRBV7-9 and TRBJ1-1, with TRBD1 identical over 8 bases. Germline assignment: CDR1 SEHNR and CDR2 FQNEAQ (reference sequence). Trimming removed 5 bases from V and 3 bases from J; junction bases left unmatched: 8. CDR3 length equals 15 residues. CDR3 sequence (DNA): TGTGCCAGCAGCGACTTTAACAGGGGGGACACTGAAGCTTTCTTT. Translated: CASSDFNRGDTEAFF.